Below are 26 T cell receptor beta chains sequenced from a single sample in a study of Ad26.COV2.S vaccination and SARS-CoV-2 variants. Treatment specified: about 20 received Ad26.COV2.S at low or high dose, single or two shots; about 5 received placebo; per-sample allocation not given. Collection of samples fell on day 63 after the first vaccine or placebo injection. Using immunoSEQ multiplex PCR, the repertoire was profiled, and TCRdb retains in-frame clones only, with some absent. The sample shows roughly 400,000 clones, approximately 90% of them seen only once. The source material was peripheral blood, sampled in a trial of Ad26.COV2.S vaccine versus placebo. The receptors stem from a person between 18 and 60 years old who received the Ad26.COV2.S COVID-19 vaccine or a placebo.

The rearrangement joins TRBV7-9 to TRBJ2-2, with 8 bases lining up with TRBD1. Germline-derived CDR1 and CDR2 are SEHNR and FQNEAQ (reference sequence). V shed 8 bases, J shed 1 base, and the junction held 6 bases outside the gene matches. The CDR3 is made up of 15 amino acids. Here the CDR3 reads CASPGTGQNTGELFF. Here the CDR3 DNA reads TGTGCCAGCCCAGGGACAGGACAGAACACCGGGGAGCTGTTTTTT.

The V gene is TRBV3-1 (or the pseudogene TRBV3-2), the J gene TRBJ2-5; TRBD1 or TRBD2 may be the D gene (6 bases each). V was trimmed by 0 bases and J by 5 bases, leaving 19 bases between them. Germline assignment: CDR1 LGHDT and CDR2 YNNKEL (reference sequence). The CDR3 spans 17 residues. In DNA, the CDR3 is TGTGCCAGCAGCCAAGAAGGTCAGCGCCAAGGGGGGGAGACCCAGTACTTC. Translation gives CASSQEGQRQGGETQYF.

The J gene is TRBJ2-3, the V gene TRBV4-3; D remains ambiguous. The ends were cut back, 4 bases at V and 2 bases at J, with 10 bases in the middle. Per the germline V gene, CDR1 is LGHNA and CDR2 is YSLEER. The CDR3 is 14 amino acids. CDR3 nucleotide sequence: TGCGCCAGCAGCCTTCAAATATACACAGATACGCAGTATTTT. It translates to CASSLQIYTDTQYF.

The chain combines TRBV14 with TRBJ1-2; TRBD1 might be the D (6 bases). The CDR3 is made up of 17 amino acids. CDR1 and CDR2 from the germline V gene are SGHDN and FVKESK. Trimming stripped 4 bases from V and 5 bases from J, with 23 bases between. CDR3 DNA sequence: TGTGCCAGCAGCCTAGTACCCGGGACAACCGAAGAGTATGGCTACACCTTC. This encodes CASSLVPGTTEEYGYTF.

V is TRBV25-1 and J is TRBJ1-4; possibly TRBD1 for D (6 bases). CDR3 length: 14 amino acids. Germline V CDR1 and CDR2: MGHDK, SYGVNS. V lost 6 bases to trimming and J lost 10 bases, with 18 bases between them. CDR3 sequence (DNA): TGTGCCAGCAGCGGACAGACCCTCTTGGGAAAACTGTTTTTT. The encoded protein is CASSGQTLLGKLFF.

V is TRBV5-8 and J is TRBJ2-1; a weak D match, TRBD2 (5 bases). CDR1 is SGHTS and CDR2 is YDEGEE in the germline V gene. Trimming shortened V by 6 bases and J by 8 bases, and 9 bases separated the two germline ends. This CDR3 is 11 amino acids long. The CDR3 here is CASTGWYEQFF. The CDR3 nucleotides read TGTGCCAGCACGGGATGGTATGAGCAGTTCTTC.

The chain combines TRBV7-9 with TRBJ1-2, with D possibly TRBD1 on 5 matching bases. Between the trimmed V and J ends, which lost 1 base and 7 bases, there was a span of 16 bases. The germline gives CDR1 SEHNR, CDR2 FQNEAQ (reference sequence). This CDR3 region has 15 residues. The DNA of the CDR3 is TGTGCCAGCAGCTTAGAATTAGGGGCTGATCTTGGCTACACCTTC. Its translation is CASSLELGADLGYTF.

The V gene is TRBV19, the J gene TRBJ2-2, with 13 bases that match TRBD2. The J segment lost 2 bases and the V segment lost 5 bases, leaving 11 bases of the junction unmatched. There are 19 residues in the CDR3. Germline CDR1 and CDR2: LNHDA and SQIVND (reference sequence). CDR3 residues: CASSEKWTSGRPNTGELFF. The CDR3 DNA reads as TGTGCCAGTAGTGAAAAATGGACTAGCGGGAGACCAAACACCGGGGAGCTGTTTTTT.

The rearrangement links TRBV19 to TRBJ2-1; 7 positions match TRBD1. The CDR3 runs to 16 residues. Germline CDR1 reads LNHDA; CDR2 reads SQIVND (reference sequence). With V trimmed by 6 bases and J by 3 bases, 11 bases remained unmatched. In DNA, the CDR3 is TGTGCCAGTAGAGATACTCCGGGACAGAGCTACAATGAGCAGTTCTTC. Amino acid sequence: CASRDTPGQSYNEQFF.

V usage is TRBV4-3 and J usage is TRBJ2-5; TRBD2 agrees at 10 bases. Germline values: CDR1 LGHNA, CDR2 YSLEER. V was clipped by 3 bases and J by 4 bases; unmatched bases: 8. This CDR3 is built from 16 residues. The DNA for the CDR3 is TGCGCCAGCAGCCACCAGATAGCGGGGGGCCCAGAGACCCAGTACTTC. This gives the protein CASSHQIAGGPETQYF.

The rearrangement uses TRBV9 and TRBJ1-2, with 8 bases matching TRBD1. The germline V gene encodes CDR1 SGDLS and CDR2 YYNGEE. The CDR3 is 18 residues long. The V segment lost 4 bases and the J segment 0 bases; nucleotides outside the gene matches: 14. CDR3 residues: CASSPKRGRGPTNYGYTF. DNA for the CDR3: TGTGCCAGCAGCCCGAAAAGGGGCAGGGGGCCGACTAACTATGGCTACACCTTC.

The chain couples TRBV5-6 to TRBJ2-7, with D uncertain. CDR3 length: 13 amino acids. V lost 0 bases, J lost 5 bases, and 9 bases lay in between. The germline gives CDR1 SGHDT, CDR2 YYEEEE. As DNA, the CDR3 is TGTGCCAGCAGCTTGGGGGATTTCGACGAGCAGTACTTC. Residues: CASSLGDFDEQYF.

The CDR3, as DNA: TGTGCCAGCAGCCCCAGTGCGACAGGCGATAGGGGAGCTTTCTTT. Protein: CASSPSATGDRGAFF. The rearrangement links TRBV7-6 to TRBJ1-1; the D gene is possibly TRBD1 (6 bases). CDR1 and CDR2 (germline): SGHVS, FNYEAQ. V was clipped by 5 bases and J by 10 bases, with 23 bases between them. The length of the CDR3 is 15 residues.

The genes are TRBV19 and TRBJ1-4; D unclear. Looked up from germline, CDR1 is LNHDA and CDR2 is SQIVND (reference sequence). The V end lost 5 bases, the J end lost 8 bases, and 12 bases lay between the germline ends. The CDR3 runs to 13 residues. The CDR3 loop is CASSFQDSEKLFF. Here the CDR3 DNA reads TGTGCCAGTAGTTTCCAGGATAGCGAAAAACTGTTTTTT.

The chain links TRBV28 to TRBJ2-7, with 7 bases identical to TRBD1. Trimming cost V 3 bases and J 2 bases; bases outside gene matches: 4. This CDR3 has 14 residues. Germline V gene data show CDR1 as MDHEN and CDR2 as SYDVKM. The CDR3 loop reads CASSFGQDPYEQYF. The DNA for the CDR3 is TGTGCCAGCAGTTTCGGACAGGACCCCTACGAGCAGTACTTC.

As to this clone: Other nucleotide sequences from this sample produce the same CDR3. The V gene is TRBV19, the J gene TRBJ1-1; D not certain. V shed 3 bases and J shed 4 bases, with 9 bases lying between them. The length of the CDR3 is 13 residues. The germline V gene has CDR1 LNHDA and CDR2 SQIVND (reference sequence). The CDR3 loop is CASSILGSTEAFF. CDR3 DNA sequence: TGTGCCAGTAGTATCTTAGGGAGCACTGAAGCTTTCTTT.

The V call is TRBV15, the J call TRBJ2-2; D remains ambiguous. The length of the CDR3 is 17 residues. V was clipped by 0 bases and J by 3 bases, with 14 bases between them. Germline CDR1 reads LNHNV; CDR2 reads YYDKDF (reference sequence). The CDR3 DNA follows: TGTGCCACCAGCAGAGAATTGTTGTCCTTAGACACCGGGGAGCTGTTTTTT. This translates into CATSRELLSLDTGELFF.

This chain links TRBV7-8 with TRBJ2-5; 9 positions match TRBD1. Trimming took 1 base from V and 4 from J; bases not matched to a gene: 7. The length of the CDR3 is 16 residues. The V gene's germline CDR1 is SGHVS and CDR2 FQNEAQ. The CDR3 bases are TGTGCCAGCAGCTTAGTGGGGACAGGGTGGCCAGAGACCCAGTACTTC. This codes for CASSLVGTGWPETQYF.

This sequence joins TRBV5-4 and TRBJ2-2; the D gene is possibly TRBD1 (5 bases). The CDR3 runs to 12 residues. Per the germline V gene, CDR1 is SGHNT and CDR2 is YYREEE (reference sequence). The V end lost 9 bases, the J end lost 5 bases, and 11 bases lay between the germline ends. As DNA, the CDR3 is TGTGCCACAGGGTCTAGGACCGGGGAGCTGTTTTTT. This translates into CATGSRTGELFF.

The CDR3 bases are TGTGCCAGCAGCGCGATATCCCCAAGGGTAGCTTTCTTT. It codes for CASSAISPRVAFF. The rearrangement uses TRBV5-6 and TRBJ1-1; D is ambiguous. Deletions cut 4 bases from V and 10 bases from J, with 17 bases between. The CDR3 loop spans 13 amino acids. Germline CDR1 and CDR2: SGHDT and YYEEEE.

This clone was seen just once. The J gene is TRBJ1-1, the V gene TRBV12-3 or TRBV12-4; D call uncertain. This CDR3 is built from 13 residues. V was clipped by 5 bases and J by 4 bases, with 11 bases between them. CDR3 loop: CASSPPGGTEAFF. The CDR3 DNA sequence: TGTGCCAGCAGTCCCCCGGGTGGCACTGAAGCTTTCTTT.

The J gene is TRBJ2-3, the V gene TRBV7-2, with 9 bases matching TRBD1. The germline CDR1 and CDR2 sequences are SGHTA and FQGNSA. This CDR3 spans 17 amino acids. V dropped 4 bases and J dropped 0; count of bases not matched to a gene: 8. The CDR3 protein is CASSSTDRGLSTDTQYF. The DNA of the CDR3 is TGTGCCAGCAGCTCTACGGACAGGGGCTTGAGCACAGATACGCAGTATTTT.

The sample holds one count of this clone. The chain combines TRBV6-2 or TRBV6-3 with TRBJ1-6; unclear D gene. The CDR3 spans 16 residues. V shed 4 bases and J shed 0 bases, with 10 bases lying between them. Per germline, CDR1 MNHEY and CDR2 SVGEGT. CDR3 protein: CASSFEASSYNSPLHF. CDR3 in DNA: TGTGCCAGCAGTTTTGAGGCGAGCTCCTATAATTCACCCCTCCACTTT.

The chain uses TRBV5-1 and TRBJ1-1; D is uncertain. The CDR3 runs 14 residues. Trimming pared 3 bases from V and 3 bases from J, leaving 12 bases between. Germline lookup yields CDR1 SGHRS and CDR2 YFSETQ. CDR3 amino acids: CASSSPGGDTEAFF. CDR3 sequence (DNA): TGCGCCAGCAGCTCCCCTGGTGGGGACACTGAAGCTTTCTTT.

This clone came up a few times. The rearrangement uses TRBV27 and TRBJ1-5, with D perhaps TRBD1 (6 bases). Per germline, CDR1 MNHEY and CDR2 SMNVEV (reference sequence). Trimming shortened V by 2 bases and J by 4 bases, and 15 bases separated the two germline ends. The CDR3 extends over 16 amino acids. CDR3 nucleotide sequence: TGTGCCAGCAGTTTACAGGGTTGGGGGCTTAATCAGCCCCAGCATTTT. Protein sequence: CASSLQGWGLNQPQHF.

The rearrangement joins TRBV27 to TRBJ1-1; D call uncertain. Trimming stripped 3 bases from V and 1 base from J, with 6 bases between. This CDR3 region has 13 residues. CDR1 and CDR2 from the germline V gene are MNHEY and SMNVEV (reference sequence). This CDR3 reads CASSFLQNTEAFF. CDR3 coding DNA: TGTGCCAGCAGTTTTCTGCAGAACACTGAAGCTTTCTTT.